These T cell receptor beta chains were read from a single sample in a study of T cell responses to AZD1222 COVID-19 vaccine. Measured with immunoSEQ multiplex PCR; TCRdb has only the in-frame clones, and not every one. Among 99,000 or so clones listed, approximately 90% were seen once. Sequences were derived from peripheral blood, sampled on day 0 of AZD1222 vaccination. The receptor source for this set is an adult in good health. Each CDR3 is given with its conserved first and last residue. D genes are given only for firm matches. Only some rows state a clone size, as once, few, many or a class for expanded clones.

D gene,J gene,CDR3 length,clone size,V gene,CDR3 protein,CDR3 DNA
TRBD1,TRBJ2-7,13,NA,TRBV3-1/TRBV3-2,CASEDRGLNKQYF,TGTGCCAGCGAGGACAGGGGGCTCAACAAGCAGTACTTC
NA,TRBJ1-6,19,NA,TRBV11-2,CASSLDLGGGVRDNSPLHF,TGTGCCAGCAGCTTAGACCTGGGGGGCGGGGTCCGGGATAATTCACCCCTCCACTTT
NA,TRBJ2-3,16,NA,TRBV9,CASSVGSGQNTDTQYF,TGTGCCAGCAGCGTAGGTTCGGGGCAAAACACAGATACGCAGTATTTT
NA,TRBJ2-1,15,NA,TRBV15,CATSRRSSLGNEQFF,TGTGCCACCAGCAGGAGGAGTAGTTTAGGCAATGAGCAGTTCTTC
TRBD1,TRBJ2-2,18,NA,TRBV7-9,CASSFPQQGSTNTGELFF,TGTGCCAGCAGCTTTCCCCAACAGGGGTCCACGAACACCGGGGAGCTGTTTTTT
NA,TRBJ1-4,15,once,TRBV3-1/TRBV3-2,CASSQAQATNEKLFF,TGTGCCAGCAGCCAAGCACAGGCTACTAATGAAAAACTGTTTTTT
TRBD1,TRBJ2-2,14,NA,TRBV27,CASRLTGNPGELFF,TGTGCCAGCAGGCTGACAGGGAACCCCGGGGAGCTGTTTTTT
TRBD2,TRBJ2-3,17,NA,TRBV10-3,CAISGPLTSGDTDTQYF,TGTGCCATCAGTGGGCCCCTAACTAGCGGGGACACAGATACGCAGTATTTT
NA,TRBJ2-3,13,NA,TRBV12-3/TRBV12-4,CASSSLTRDTQYF,TGTGCCAGCAGCTCCCTTACCCGCGATACGCAGTATTTT
NA,TRBJ2-7,17,NA,TRBV7-8,CASSRYGSGTVSYEQYF,TGTGCCAGCAGTCGTTATGGGTCCGGGACCGTGTCCTACGAGCAGTACTTC
NA,TRBJ1-1,14,NA,TRBV9,CASSPFGAYTEAFF,TGTGCCAGCAGCCCCTTCGGGGCGTACACTGAAGCTTTCTTT
TRBD2,TRBJ2-7,13,NA,TRBV27,CASSSGLAYEQYF,TGTGCCAGCAGTTCGGGACTAGCCTACGAGCAGTACTTC
NA,TRBJ2-5,15,NA,TRBV30,CAWSTLAGTQETQYF,TGTGCCTGGAGTACACTGGCCGGTACCCAAGAGACCCAGTACTTC
NA,TRBJ2-7,12,NA,TRBV10-3,CAISEGGYEQYF,TGTGCCATCAGTGAAGGGGGGTACGAGCAGTACTTC
NA,TRBJ1-2,13,NA,TRBV7-9,CASSSRDGYGYTF,TGTGCCAGCAGCTCGCGGGACGGCTATGGCTACACCTTC
NA,TRBJ2-1,14,NA,TRBV2,CASSVMSSYNEQFF,TGTGCCAGCAGTGTCATGAGCTCCTACAATGAGCAGTTCTTC
NA,TRBJ1-5,14,few,TRBV3-1/TRBV3-2,CASSPGVGDQPQHF,TGTGCCAGCAGCCCAGGAGTAGGCGATCAGCCCCAGCATTTT
NA,TRBJ2-5,13,NA,TRBV4-2,CASSPRDGETQYF,TGTGCCAGCAGCCCCCGGGATGGAGAGACCCAGTACTTC
NA,TRBJ1-6,12,NA,TRBV9,CASSVDERALHF,TGTGCCAGCAGCGTAGACGAGAGGGCCCTCCACTTT
TRBD2,TRBJ2-1,17,NA,TRBV4-2,CASSQDRGAGGPYEQFF,TGTGCCAGCAGCCAAGATAGGGGAGCGGGAGGGCCCTATGAGCAGTTCTTC
NA,TRBJ1-2,11,NA,TRBV2,CASRYRAGYTF,TGTGCCAGCAGGTACAGGGCTGGCTACACCTTC
TRBD1,TRBJ2-2,13,NA,TRBV6-5,CASSIQGSGELFF,TGTGCCAGCAGCATACAGGGGTCCGGGGAGCTGTTTTTT